These 28 T cell receptor beta chains came from one sample sequenced in a study of vaccination and CD4 T cells after COVID-19. These receptors have no identified antigens. Cultured CD4+ T-cell DNA underwent Oncomine TCR Beta short-read sequencing. Each CDR3 protein is one row after TCRdb ran MiXCR on the PCR reads. The sample yields about 11,000 distinct CDR3 sequences, 64% seen once. The treatment is: approximately 10-day PBMC culture with coronavirus spike peptide pools or control peptides (ViraFEST assay). The specimen sequenced was CD4+ T cells from blood, cultured in vitro. The source of these receptors is a human donor who had recovered from COVID-19.

V is TRBV5-4 and J is TRBJ2-7, with 9 bases identical to TRBD1. The CDR3 totals 13 residues. Germline V gene data show CDR1 as SGHNT and CDR2 as YYREEE (reference sequence). V lost 5 bases to trimming and J lost 7 bases; unmatched junction nucleotides: 7. CDR3 bases: TGTGCCAGCAGGGGGGACAGGGAGAGAGAGCAGTACTTC. Its translation is CASRGDREREQYF.

The chain recombines TRBV20-1 with TRBJ2-1; D is undetermined. Per germline, CDR1 DFQATT and CDR2 SNEGSKA (reference sequence). The V and J ends lost 5 bases and 7 bases respectively, with 9 bases between them. The CDR3 is made up of 11 amino acids. Here the CDR3 reads CSAALGNEQFF. The CDR3 region has the DNA TGCAGTGCTGCTCTAGGGAATGAGCAGTTCTTC.

This chain uses TRBV11-3 with TRBJ1-6; D unresolved. Trimming shortened V by 3 bases and J by 7 bases, and 13 bases separated the two germline ends. Germline V gene lookup returns CDR1 SGHNT and CDR2 YENEEA. The CDR3 extends over 15 amino acids. In DNA form, the CDR3 reads TGTGCCAGCAGCTTTGGAGAGAGGATAAATTCACCCCTCCACTTT. Protein product: CASSFGERINSPLHF. The whole variable domain, remainder taken from reference TRBV11-3 and TRBJ1-6, is EAGVVQSPRYKIIEKKQPVAFWCNPISGHNTLYWYLQNLGQGPELLIRYENEEAVDDSQLPKDRFSAERLKGVDSTLKIQPAELGDSAVYLCASSFGERINSPLHFGNGTRLTVT.

The rearrangement joins TRBV20-1 to TRBJ2-3, with D tentatively TRBD1 or TRBD2 (5 bases each). The CDR3 spans 17 residues. V lost 3 bases and J lost 3, with 22 bases in between. Germline V gene sequence: CDR1 DFQATT, CDR2 SNEGSKA (reference sequence). CDR3 region: CSASPAAGTLSTDTQYF. CDR3 DNA sequence: TGCAGTGCTAGTCCTGCTGCAGGGACCTTATCGACAGATACGCAGTATTTT.

J is TRBJ2-7 and V is TRBV6-1, with TRBD1 matching over 9 bases. CDR3 length: 14 residues. Germline CDR1 is MNHNS and CDR2 is SASEGT. The junction had 4 bases not matched to a gene; V was cut back by 5 bases and J by 2 bases. The CDR3 coding sequence is TGTGCCAGCAGTACGGGGACAGGGACCTACGAGCAGTACTTC. This encodes CASSTGTGTYEQYF.

The chain is built from TRBV7-8 and TRBJ2-7; TRBD2 agrees at 7 bases. CDR3 length: 15 amino acids. Trimming cost V 6 bases and J 7 bases; bases outside gene matches: 15. The V gene's germline CDR1 is SGHVS and CDR2 FQNEAQ. DNA of the CDR3: TGTGCCAGCAGACGAAGAGCCCTGACCGGGGGGGAGCAGTACTTC. Its translation is CASRRRALTGGEQYF.

The genes are TRBV7-9 and TRBJ1-4; 8 bases match TRBD1. V lost 2 bases, J lost 4 bases, and 6 bases stayed unmatched. The CDR3 consists of 16 residues. Germline CDR1 SEHNR, CDR2 FQNEAQ (reference sequence). The CDR3 spells CASSLPRGPGNEKLFF. The DNA for the CDR3 is TGTGCCAGCAGCTTACCCAGGGGGCCTGGTAATGAAAAACTGTTTTTT.

The chain recombines TRBV11-2 with TRBJ1-2, with D unresolved. The CDR3 is made up of 14 amino acids. The germline V gene encodes CDR1 SGHAT and CDR2 FQNNGV. The V and J ends lost 6 bases and 4 bases respectively, with 15 bases between them. The CDR3 is CASRSSGESYGYTF. CDR3 in DNA: TGTGCCAGCAGGTCTTCCGGGGAGAGCTATGGCTACACCTTC.

The J gene is TRBJ2-7, the V gene TRBV20-1; 7 bases agree with TRBD2. Trimming at V came to 3 bases and at J to 0 bases, leaving 2 bases not matched to a gene. The CDR3 loop spans 13 amino acids. From germline, CDR1 is DFQATT and CDR2 SNEGSKA (reference sequence). The CDR3 here is CSASTSDSYEQYF. CDR3 bases: TGCAGTGCTAGCACTAGCGACTCCTACGAGCAGTACTTC.

This clonotype turned up a few times. CDR3 residues: CASSPGGGSYNSPLHF. CDR3 in DNA: TGTGCCAGCAGCCCCGGGGGGGGCTCCTATAATTCACCCCTCCACTTT. The rearrangement uses TRBV2 and TRBJ1-6, with D possibly being TRBD1 (5 bases). Trimming left V 6 bases short and J 0 bases short, with 12 bases between. The CDR3 length is 16 residues. Germline assignment: CDR1 SNHLY and CDR2 FYNNEI.

The chain joins TRBV20-1 to TRBJ2-5; either TRBD1 or TRBD2 may fit D (6 bases each). Trimming pared 4 bases from V and 5 bases from J, leaving 14 bases between. Germline values: CDR1 DFQATT, CDR2 SNEGSKA (reference sequence). The CDR3 runs to 13 residues. In DNA, the CDR3 is TGCAGTGCTACCGATTGGAGGGGGGAGACCCAGTACTTC. It codes for CSATDWRGETQYF.

This sequence joins TRBV7-9 and TRBJ2-1; 7 nucleotides match TRBD1. This CDR3 contains 14 residues. Germline CDR1 SEHNR, CDR2 FQNEAQ (reference sequence). The ends lost 7 bases at V and 8 bases at J; junction bases unmatched: 11. CDR3 nucleotide sequence: TGTGCCAGCAACCCTGACAGGGCAGTTGATGAGCAGTTCTTC. Its protein product is CASNPDRAVDEQFF.

The chain links TRBV7-2 to TRBJ1-5, with TRBD1 as a possible D gene (5 bases). The CDR3 runs 16 residues. V dropped 1 base and J dropped 0 bases, with 10 bases sitting between them. From germline, CDR1 is SGHTA and CDR2 FQGNSA. The CDR3 protein is CASSLVGAASNQPQHF. The CDR3 coding sequence is TGTGCCAGCAGCTTAGTTGGGGCGGCTAGCAATCAGCCCCAGCATTTT.

In its sample, this clonotype was seen a few times. The chain combines TRBV6-1 with TRBJ1-2; D remains ambiguous. CDR3 length: 14 amino acids. V was cut by 2 bases and J by 0 bases, with 7 bases left in between. Germline assignment: CDR1 MNHNS and CDR2 SASEGT. The CDR3 DNA reads as TGTGCCAGCAGTGAACAGGCCGCTAACTATGGCTACACCTTC. It encodes CASSEQAANYGYTF.

The rearrangement links TRBV2 to TRBJ1-1; 8 bases agree with TRBD1. CDR1 and CDR2 (germline): SNHLY, FYNNEI. V lost 8 bases to trimming and J lost 2 bases; unmatched junction nucleotides: 7. CDR3 size: 14 residues. The CDR3 DNA reads TGTGCCAGCCTTGACAGGGGCGCCAACACTGAAGCTTTCTTT. Translating it yields CASLDRGANTEAFF.

The V gene is TRBV21-1, the J gene TRBJ1-2; the D call TRBD1 from the table was never checked on the DNA. TRBV21-1 is deemed a pseudogene. The length of the CDR3 is 13 residues. CDR3 DNA sequence: TGTGCCAGCAGCAAACGGGGGGGTTGGGGCTACACCTTC. Residues: CASSKRGGWGYTF.

In this sample, this clonotype turned up a few times. V and J are TRBV7-9 and TRBJ1-6, with unresolved D. The germline gives CDR1 SEHNR, CDR2 FQNEAQ (reference sequence). Deletions cut 4 bases from V and 8 bases from J, with 9 bases between. The CDR3 spans 13 residues. CDR3 nucleotides: TGTGCCAGCAGCTCCCGGGGAGATTCACCCCTCCACTTT. It encodes CASSSRGDSPLHF. The entire variable domain, with the rest obtained from reference TRBV7-9 and TRBJ1-6, is as follows: DTGVSQNPRHKITKRGQNVTFRCDPISEHNRLYWYRQTLGQGPEFLTYFQNEAQLEKSRLLSDRFSAERPKGSFSTLEIQRTEQGDSAMYLCASSSRGDSPLHFGNGTRLTVT.

In its sample, this clonotype was seen a few times. This sequence joins TRBV6-2 or TRBV6-3 and TRBJ1-5; 9 bases are a match to TRBD1. The CDR3 covers 14 residues. V lost 6 bases and J lost 7; bases outside the gene matches: 7. CDR1 and CDR2 (germline): MNHEY, SVGEGT. CDR3 amino acids: CASRQQGAGQPQHF. In nucleotides, the CDR3 is TGTGCCAGCAGACAACAGGGGGCAGGACAGCCCCAGCATTTT.

V is TRBV2 and J is TRBJ1-1; D call uncertain. Germline V gives CDR1 SNHLY, CDR2 FYNNEI. Trimming left V 11 bases short and J 0 bases short, with 13 bases between. The CDR3 is 13 residues long. The DNA for the CDR3 is TGTGCCGACCGAACAGACATGAACACTGAAGCTTTCTTT. This sequence encodes CADRTDMNTEAFF.

The CDR3 loop reads CASSWTGSTDTQYF. The CDR3 DNA follows: TGTGCCAGTAGTTGGACAGGTAGCACAGATACGCAGTATTTT. The J gene is TRBJ2-3, the V gene TRBV19; 7 bases are a match to TRBD1. Germline CDR1 reads LNHDA; CDR2 reads SQIVND (reference sequence). The CDR3 consists of 14 residues. Trimming removed 5 bases from V and 0 bases from J; junction bases left unmatched: 2.

This clonotype occurred a few times. V is TRBV7-9 and J is TRBJ2-7; D is unclear. The germline CDR1 and CDR2 sequences are SEHNR and FQNEAQ (reference sequence). The ends were cut back, 4 bases at V and 0 bases at J, with 13 bases in the middle. This CDR3 comprises 15 residues. The CDR3 DNA reads TGTGCCAGCAGCTCCCAGACTTGGGGCTCCTACGAGCAGTACTTC. Translated: CASSSQTWGSYEQYF.

This chain connects TRBV19 to TRBJ1-5; D unresolved. Trimming cost V 3 bases and J 3 bases, with 12 bases left between them. CDR1 LNHDA and CDR2 SQIVND come from the germline V gene (reference sequence). The CDR3 covers 15 residues. Here the CDR3 reads CASSIILGYNQPQHF. As DNA, the CDR3 is TGTGCCAGTAGTATTATTTTGGGGTACAATCAGCCCCAGCATTTT.

The rearrangement joins TRBV5-4 to TRBJ2-3; perhaps TRBD2 as D (6 bases). The CDR3 has 15 amino acids. Germline V CDR1 and CDR2: SGHNT, YYREEE (reference sequence). V shed 5 bases and J shed 3 bases, with 16 bases lying between them. The CDR3: CASRPDWTTTDTQYF. Written as DNA, the CDR3 is TGTGCCAGCAGGCCTGATTGGACTACTACAGATACGCAGTATTTT.

The V and J genes are TRBV5-5 and TRBJ2-5; 9 bases fit TRBD2. The CDR3 runs to 15 residues. The J segment lost 2 bases and the V segment lost 5 bases, leaving 7 bases of the junction unmatched. Germline CDR1 and CDR2: SGHKS and YYEKEE (reference sequence). As DNA, the CDR3 is TGTGCCAGCAGGCGGGGGGGCCGGGGGCAAGAGACCCAGTACTTC. It codes for CASRRGGRGQETQYF.

The chain joins TRBV20-1 to TRBJ2-7; perhaps TRBD1 as D (6 bases). Germline CDR1 DFQATT, CDR2 SNEGSKA (reference sequence). Trimming left V 5 bases short and J 5 bases short, with 13 bases between. The CDR3 sequence is 12 residues long. The CDR3 reads CSAPDWDNEQYF. The DNA of the CDR3 is TGCAGTGCTCCTGACTGGGACAACGAGCAGTACTTC.

The chain's CDR3 is CASSYRGPSNQPQHF. CDR3 coding DNA: TGTGCCAGCAGTTACAGGGGACCTAGCAATCAGCCCCAGCATTTT. The V and J genes are TRBV12-3 or TRBV12-4 and TRBJ1-5, with 7 bases aligning to TRBD1. The CDR3 totals 15 residues. V lost 4 bases and J lost 0; bases outside the gene matches: 3.

The chain recombines TRBV19 with TRBJ1-5; no clear D. Trimming pared 7 bases from V and 4 bases from J, leaving 14 bases between. Germline V gene data show CDR1 as LNHDA and CDR2 as SQIVND (reference sequence). The length of the CDR3 is 14 residues. CDR3 residues: CASNPTGYNQPQHF. The CDR3 DNA follows: TGTGCCAGTAACCCGACGGGGTATAATCAGCCCCAGCATTTT.

This chain uses TRBV7-9 with TRBJ2-1, with 9 bases matching TRBD2. The CDR3 length is 16 residues. Germline lookup yields CDR1 SEHNR and CDR2 FQNEAQ (reference sequence). V lost 3 bases and J lost 5; bases outside the gene matches: 8. This chain's CDR3 is CASSFPGGLADNEQFF. CDR3 in DNA: TGTGCCAGCAGCTTCCCTGGGGGACTAGCAGACAATGAGCAGTTCTTC.